This TCR beta chain stems from a study of early T cells in non-severe SARS-CoV-2 infection. Study-wide background: Bulk RNA from unsorted whole blood was sequenced; chains were unpaired.

Study observations and caveats: Anti-spike CD8 specificities were favored by VDJdb matching, whose results missed private and CD4 specificities.

Many counts were recorded for this clonotype. Its matching antigen is unknown. Attachment of unique molecular identifiers to individual cDNA molecules was performed. TCRdb independently ran MiXCR on the 5' RACE reads; one entry per CDR3 protein. The sample has tens of thousands of distinct CDR3 sequences, roughly an eighth seen once; the top ten hold about 16%. CDR1 is SGHTA, CDR2 FQGTGA, per germline. The CDR3 is made up of 15 amino acids. Between the trimmed V and J ends, which lost 5 bases and 0 bases, there was a span of 11 bases. This chain joins TRBV7-3 and TRBJ2-1; D call uncertain. Source material: whole blood. The source is an adult who was a healthcare worker with PCR-confirmed SARS-CoV-2 infection or an uninfected control (not recorded which). The CDR3 DNA reads as TGTGCCAGCAGCGACCCGTCACTCTCCTACAATGAGCAGTTCTTC. This gives the protein CASSDPSLSYNEQFF.